This TCR beta chain emerged from a study of blood T cell repertoires in COVID-19. Overall study: COVID-19 samples from acute and convalescent phases originated in the United States, Italy and Spain. T cells, B-cell-depleted T cells, or PBMCs provided the cDNA or gDNA that served as material.

Per the original methods: The assay estimated nucleated cells by amplifying reference gene primers. TCRdb's table, derived via immunoSEQ multiplex PCR, lists solely in-frame clones and lacks some. That table gives V, J and clone size, and the DNA gave D and trimming. Of roughly 190,000 clones detected, roughly 80% appear once; the ten largest clones hold about 5%. This CDR3 has 14 residues. The germline CDR1 and CDR2 sequences are LNHDA and SQIVND (reference sequence). Trimming cost V 6 bases and J 4 bases; bases outside gene matches: 8. Individuals aged about 18 to 90 years were recruited from approximately 22 US areas.

The gene calls are TRBV19 and TRBJ2-5; 7 bases fit TRBD2. The sequence was collected from a woman in her sixties with acute COVID-19. The source material was PBMCs or T cells enriched from blood (not recorded which). For the CDR3, the DNA is TGTGCCAGTAGAACTAGCGACGTTTCAGAGACCCAGTACTTC. The encoded protein is CASRTSDVSETQYF.